This TCR beta chain came from a study of cytomegalovirus exposure and HLA in healthy donors. Only one count was recorded for this clone. PCR primers comprised 60 Vbeta and 13 Jbeta primers. Method: immunoSEQ multiplex PCR; TCRdb's copy keeps in-frame clones and lacks some. The sample has 150,000 or so clones, 70% to 90% seen once. With 1 base clipped from V and 3 bases from J, the junction kept 9 bases outside the gene matches. Germline values: CDR1 MGHRA, CDR2 YSYEKL. The CDR3 sequence is 17 residues long. V gene TRBV4-1 combines with J gene TRBJ1-5; 7 bases fit TRBD1. This receptor was identified in a man in his fifties in good health and CMV-seronegative. The sequencing input was PBMCs. The CDR3 spells CASSQGPGGIDNQPQHF. CDR3 DNA sequence: TGCGCCAGCAGCCAAGGTCCAGGGGGGATTGACAATCAGCCCCAGCATTTT.